The 4 T cell receptor beta chains in this list originate from one sample, sequenced in a study of blood T cell repertoires in COVID-19. Sequencing was performed with immunoSEQ multiplex PCR; in TCRdb, only in-frame clones are kept and a portion is missing. The table includes about 200,000 clones, 70% to 90% detected once. Material: peripheral blood. The origin of the receptors is a man aged 60 to 75 with COVID-19, enrolled during active disease.

The chain carries TRBV5-1 and TRBJ1-5; D ambiguous. Looked up from germline, CDR1 is SGHRS and CDR2 is YFSETQ. The CDR3 is 13 amino acids. Trimming removed 2 bases from V and 4 bases from J, with 7 bases in between. CDR3 loop: CASSFGNNQPQHF. In DNA form, the CDR3 reads TGCGCCAGCAGCTTCGGGAATAATCAGCCCCAGCATTTT.

The chain joins TRBV7-9 to TRBJ1-6; no definite D call. Trimming removed 1 base from V and 7 bases from J, with 5 bases in between. The CDR3 contains 13 residues. CDR1 is SEHNR, CDR2 FQNEAQ, per germline (reference sequence). The CDR3: CASSLGGNSPLHF. In DNA form, the CDR3 reads TGTGCCAGCAGCTTAGGCGGGAATTCACCCCTCCACTTT.

V is TRBV5-1 and J is TRBJ2-7; TRBD1 is a possible D gene (6 bases). The CDR3 is 14 amino acids. Trimming took off 1 base at V and 5 bases at J, with 13 bases between the two ends. Per the germline V gene, CDR1 is SGHRS and CDR2 is YFSETQ. The CDR3 is CASSLTWGRHEQYF. The CDR3 region has the DNA TGCGCCAGCAGCTTGACCTGGGGGCGACACGAGCAGTACTTC.

This clone was seen just once. The V and J genes are TRBV5-4 and TRBJ1-2, with D possibly being TRBD1 (6 bases). V was cut by 3 bases and J by 4 bases, with 13 bases left in between. The CDR3 is 14 residues long. Germline V lookup: CDR1 SGHNT, CDR2 YYREEE (reference sequence). Here the CDR3 reads CASSSQQGSYGYTF. CDR3 coding DNA: TGTGCCAGCAGCTCGCAACAGGGAAGCTATGGCTACACCTTC.